Listed below are T cell receptor beta chains from one sample, sequenced in a study of blood T cell repertoires in COVID-19. Clones were sequenced by immunoSEQ multiplex PCR, and TCRdb holds only the in-frame ones, with some missing. The repertoire consists of approximately 150,000 clones, with less than 90% occurring once and the leading ten covering approximately 2.5%. The sample comprised peripheral blood. The receptors shown here come from a human donor with COVID-19, enrolled during active disease. The donor label of this sample is uncertain. Each CDR3 is given with its conserved first and last residue. A D gene is named only where the DNA matches it firmly. Only part of the rows carry a size: once, few, many, or a class if the clone is expanded.

j_call | clone_size | v_call | d_call | cdr3_aa | cdr3_nt
TRBJ2-2 | few | TRBV7-3 | TRBD1 | CASSTGTGNTGELFF | TGTGCCAGCAGTACCGGGACAGGGAACACCGGGGAGCTGTTTTTT
TRBJ1-2 | NA | TRBV10-1 | TRBD1 | CASTLNNRGVYGYTF | TGCGCCAGCACACTTAATAACAGGGGAGTCTATGGCTACACCTTC
TRBJ1-2 | NA | TRBV12-5 | NA | CASGQSGSLYTF | TGTGCTAGTGGCCAATCAGGGTCGCTCTACACCTTC
TRBJ1-3 | NA | TRBV6-5 | NA | CASIGQISGNTIYF | TGTGCCAGCATCGGACAGATCTCTGGAAACACCATATATTTT
TRBJ1-6 | NA | TRBV25-1 | TRBD1 | CASSVGGQGSPLHF | TGTGCCAGCAGTGTTGGGGGACAGGGATCACCCCTCCACTTT
TRBJ1-2 | NA | TRBV5-1 | NA | CASSLETEPYGYTF | TGCGCCAGCAGCTTGGAAACAGAACCCTATGGCTACACCTTC
TRBJ1-2 | NA | TRBV5-1 | TRBD1 | CASSLYGDSYGYTF | TGCGCCAGCAGCTTGTATGGGGACAGCTATGGCTACACCTTC
TRBJ1-1 | NA | TRBV6-1 | TRBD1 | CASSEADRGLSFTEAFF | TGTGCCAGCAGTGAAGCGGATAGGGGGCTGAGTTTCACTGAAGCTTTCTTT
TRBJ1-1 | NA | TRBV5-1 | TRBD1 | CASSLQGYFSEAFF | TGCGCCAGCAGCTTACAGGGGTACTTCTCTGAAGCTTTCTTT
TRBJ1-6 | NA | TRBV18 | TRBD1 | CASSRDRGDSPLHF | TGTGCCAGCTCACGGGACAGGGGGGATTCACCCCTCCACTTT
TRBJ2-1 | NA | TRBV7-2 | NA | CASSLPGINEQFF | TGTGCCAGCAGCTTACCAGGGATCAATGAGCAGTTCTTC
TRBJ1-1 | NA | TRBV5-1 | TRBD1 | CASSLEGTDNTEAFF | TGCGCCAGCAGCTTGGAAGGGACAGACAACACTGAAGCTTTCTTT
TRBJ2-7 | NA | TRBV5-1 | TRBD1 | CASSFGTGNYEQYF | TGCGCCAGCAGCTTCGGGACAGGCAACTACGAGCAGTACTTC
TRBJ2-3 | NA | TRBV29-1 | NA | CSVLSASHDTQYF | TGCAGCGTTCTTTCCGCCAGTCACGATACGCAGTATTTT
TRBJ1-4 | NA | TRBV12-3/TRBV12-4 | NA | CASSQQGWEKLFF | TGTGCCAGTTCACAACAGGGTTGGGAAAAACTGTTTTTT